This T cell receptor beta chain appears in the sequencing data of a study of neurological immune-mediated disorders. The study, taken as a whole, reports: The most TCR clonal expansion was seen in HTLV-1-associated myelopathy, whereas the least was seen in multiple sclerosis, below the level in healthy controls. The absence of any CDR3 amino acid sequence shared by expanded clones across subjects suggests that repertoires were private in all groups.

The table lists this clonotype with many counts. Its antigen is unknown. The germline V and J ends were trimmed by 6 bases and 4 bases, with 13 bases remaining between them. The CDR3 consists of 14 residues. CDR1 is SNHLY and CDR2 is FYNNEI in the germline V gene. MiXCR, run by TCRdb on the 5' RACE reads, gives a single entry per CDR3 protein. The profile shows approximately 50,000 distinct CDR3 sequences, approximately 3.9% of them singletons. V is TRBV2 and J is TRBJ1-5, with unresolved D. Sequencing was performed on PBMCs. The origin of this receptor is a young man with multiple sclerosis. DNA for the CDR3: TGTGCCAGCAGAGAGGGAGAGGGAAATCAGCCCCAGCATTTT. Translating gives CASREGEGNQPQHF.